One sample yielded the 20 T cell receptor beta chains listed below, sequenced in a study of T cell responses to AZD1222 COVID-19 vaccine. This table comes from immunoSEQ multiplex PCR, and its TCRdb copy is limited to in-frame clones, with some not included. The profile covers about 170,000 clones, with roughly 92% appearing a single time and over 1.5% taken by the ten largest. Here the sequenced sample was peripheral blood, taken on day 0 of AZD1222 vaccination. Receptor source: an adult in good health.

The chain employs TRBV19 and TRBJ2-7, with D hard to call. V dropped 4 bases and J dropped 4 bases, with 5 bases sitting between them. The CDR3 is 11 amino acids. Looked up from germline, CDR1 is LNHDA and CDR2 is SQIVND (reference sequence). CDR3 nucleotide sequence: TGTGCCAGTAGTAATCTGTACGAGCAGTACTTC. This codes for CASSNLYEQYF.

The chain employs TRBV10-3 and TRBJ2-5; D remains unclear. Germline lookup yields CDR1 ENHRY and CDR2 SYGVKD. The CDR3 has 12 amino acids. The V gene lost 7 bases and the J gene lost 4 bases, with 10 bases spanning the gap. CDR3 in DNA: TGTGCCATCAATGACGTAGGAGAGACCCAGTACTTC. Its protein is CAINDVGETQYF.

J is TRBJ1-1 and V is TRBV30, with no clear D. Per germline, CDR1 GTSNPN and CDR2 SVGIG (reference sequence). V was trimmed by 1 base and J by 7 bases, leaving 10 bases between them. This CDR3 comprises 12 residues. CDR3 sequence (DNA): TGTGCCTGGAGTGCAGGACCTTTTGAAGCTTTCTTT. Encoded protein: CAWSAGPFEAFF.

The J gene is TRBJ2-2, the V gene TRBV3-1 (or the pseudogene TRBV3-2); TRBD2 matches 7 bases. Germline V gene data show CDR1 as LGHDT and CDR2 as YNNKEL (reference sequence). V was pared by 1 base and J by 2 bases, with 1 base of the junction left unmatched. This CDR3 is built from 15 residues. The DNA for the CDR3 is TGTGCCAGCAGCCAAGGGGACTATAACACCGGGGAGCTGTTTTTT. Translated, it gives CASSQGDYNTGELFF.

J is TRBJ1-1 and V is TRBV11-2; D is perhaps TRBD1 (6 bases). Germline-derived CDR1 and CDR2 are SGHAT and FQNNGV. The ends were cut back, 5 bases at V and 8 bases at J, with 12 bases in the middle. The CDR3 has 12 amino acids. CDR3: CASSLIGGEAFF. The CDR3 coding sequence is TGTGCCAGCAGCCTAATAGGGGGGGAAGCTTTCTTT. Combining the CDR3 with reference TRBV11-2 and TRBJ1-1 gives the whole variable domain EAGVAQSPRYKIIEKRQSVAFWCNPISGHATLYWYQQILGQGPKLLIQFQNNGVVDDSQLPKDRFSAERLKGVDSTLKIQPAKLEDSAVYLCASSLIGGEAFFGQGTRLTVV.

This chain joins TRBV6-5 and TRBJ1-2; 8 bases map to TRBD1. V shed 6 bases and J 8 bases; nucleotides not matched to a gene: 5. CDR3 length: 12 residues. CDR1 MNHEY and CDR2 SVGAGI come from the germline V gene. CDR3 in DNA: TGTGCCAGCAGCGACAGGGGTTGGGGCTACACCTTC. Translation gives CASSDRGWGYTF.

The CDR3 protein is CASSPPPGNEQYF. For the CDR3, the DNA is TGTGCCAGCAGTCCACCCCCGGGGAACGAGCAGTACTTC. The gene calls are TRBV5-6 and TRBJ2-7; possibly TRBD2 for D (5 bases). The CDR3 is 13 amino acids. Germline V gives CDR1 SGHDT, CDR2 YYEEEE. V was clipped by 5 bases and J by 5 bases, with 14 bases between them.

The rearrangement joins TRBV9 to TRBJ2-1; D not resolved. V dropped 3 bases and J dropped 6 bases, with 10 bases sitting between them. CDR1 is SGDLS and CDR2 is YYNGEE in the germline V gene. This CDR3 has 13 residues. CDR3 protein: CASSATPGNEQFF. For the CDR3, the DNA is TGTGCCAGCAGCGCCACTCCTGGCAATGAGCAGTTCTTC.

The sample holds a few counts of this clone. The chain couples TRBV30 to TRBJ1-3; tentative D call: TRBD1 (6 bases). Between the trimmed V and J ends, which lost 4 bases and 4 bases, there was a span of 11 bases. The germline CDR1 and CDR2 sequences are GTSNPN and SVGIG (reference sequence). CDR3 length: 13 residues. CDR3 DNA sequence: TGTGCCTGGACCCAGGGGTCCGGAAACACCATATATTTT. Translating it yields CAWTQGSGNTIYF.

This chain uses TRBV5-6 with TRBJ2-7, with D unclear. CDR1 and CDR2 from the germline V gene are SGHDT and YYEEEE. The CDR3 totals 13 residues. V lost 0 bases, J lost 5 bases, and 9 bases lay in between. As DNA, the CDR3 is TGTGCCAGCAGCTTGGTTCAGATCGACGAGCAGTACTTC. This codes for CASSLVQIDEQYF.

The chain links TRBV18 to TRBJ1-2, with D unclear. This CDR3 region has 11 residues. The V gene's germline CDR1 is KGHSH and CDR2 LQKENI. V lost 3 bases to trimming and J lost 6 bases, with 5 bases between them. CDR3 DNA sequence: TGTGCCAGCTCACCGGCGGATGGCTACACCTTC. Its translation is CASSPADGYTF.

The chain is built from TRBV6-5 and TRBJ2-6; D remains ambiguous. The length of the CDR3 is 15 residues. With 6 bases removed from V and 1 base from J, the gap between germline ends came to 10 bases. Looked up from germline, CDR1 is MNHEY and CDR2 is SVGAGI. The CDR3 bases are TGTGCCAGCAGGTTTCTCCTTTCTGGGGCCAACGTCCTGACTTTC. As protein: CASRFLLSGANVLTF.

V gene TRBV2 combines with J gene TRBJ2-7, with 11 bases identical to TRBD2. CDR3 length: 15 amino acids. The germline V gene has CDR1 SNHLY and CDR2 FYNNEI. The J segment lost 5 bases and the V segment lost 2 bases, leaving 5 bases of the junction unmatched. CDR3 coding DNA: TGTGCCAGCAGTGAAAGGTCTAGCGGGAGGAACGAGCAGTACTTC. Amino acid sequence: CASSERSSGRNEQYF. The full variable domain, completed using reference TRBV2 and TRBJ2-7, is EPEVTQTPSHQVTQMGQEVILRCVPISNHLYFYWYRQILGQKVEFLVSFYNNEISEKSEIFDDQFSVERPDGSNFTLKIRSTKLEDSAMYFCASSERSSGRNEQYFGPGTRLTVT.

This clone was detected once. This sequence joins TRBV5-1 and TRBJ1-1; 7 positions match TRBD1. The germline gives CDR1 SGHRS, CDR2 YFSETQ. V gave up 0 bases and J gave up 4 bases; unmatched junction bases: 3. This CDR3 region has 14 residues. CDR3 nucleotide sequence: TGCGCCAGCAGCTTGGGAGGGGGCCGCACTGAAGCTTTCTTT. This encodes CASSLGGGRTEAFF.

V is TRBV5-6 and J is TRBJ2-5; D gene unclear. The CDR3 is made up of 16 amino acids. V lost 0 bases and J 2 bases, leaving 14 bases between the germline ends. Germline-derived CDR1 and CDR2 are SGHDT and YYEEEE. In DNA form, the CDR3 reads TGTGCCAGCAGCTTGGGGGTATCTAGATATCAAGAGACCCAGTACTTC. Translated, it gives CASSLGVSRYQETQYF. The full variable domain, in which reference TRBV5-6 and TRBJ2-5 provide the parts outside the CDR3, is DAGVTQSPTHLIKTRGQQVTLRCSPKSGHDTVSWYQQALGQGPQFIFQYYEEEERQRGNFPDRFSGHQFPNYSSELNVNALLLGDSALYLCASSLGVSRYQETQYFGPGTRLLVL.

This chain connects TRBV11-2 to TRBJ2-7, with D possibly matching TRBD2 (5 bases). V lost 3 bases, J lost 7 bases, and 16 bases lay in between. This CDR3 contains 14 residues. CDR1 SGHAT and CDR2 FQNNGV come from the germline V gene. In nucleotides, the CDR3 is TGTGCCAGCAGCTTCGAAGCGAGCAGAGGGGAGCAGTACTTC. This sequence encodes CASSFEASRGEQYF.

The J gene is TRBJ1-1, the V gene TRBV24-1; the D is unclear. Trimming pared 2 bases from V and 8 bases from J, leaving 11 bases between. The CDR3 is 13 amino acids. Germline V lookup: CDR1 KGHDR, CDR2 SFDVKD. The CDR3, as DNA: TGTGCCACCAGTGATTCCTGGGGAAGAGAAGCTTTCTTT. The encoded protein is CATSDSWGREAFF.

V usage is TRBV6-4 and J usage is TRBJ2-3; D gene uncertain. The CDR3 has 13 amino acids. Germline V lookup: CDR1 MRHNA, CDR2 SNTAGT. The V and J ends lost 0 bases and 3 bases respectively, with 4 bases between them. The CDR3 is CASSDSRTDTQYF. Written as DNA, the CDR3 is TGTGCCAGCAGTGACTCGAGGACAGATACGCAGTATTTT.

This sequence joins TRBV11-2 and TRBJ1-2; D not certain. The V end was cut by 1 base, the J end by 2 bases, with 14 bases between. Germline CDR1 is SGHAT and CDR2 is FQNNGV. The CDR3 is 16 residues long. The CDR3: CASSLGGSSLNYGYTF. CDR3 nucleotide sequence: TGTGCCAGCAGCTTAGGAGGGAGTTCCCTCAACTATGGCTACACCTTC.

The DNA for the CDR3 is TGTGCCAACAGGGGACAGAGAAATGAAAAACTGTTTTTT. Translated, it gives CANRGQRNEKLFF. The chain joins TRBV2 to TRBJ1-4; 7 bases agree with TRBD1. The length of the CDR3 is 13 residues. From germline, CDR1 is SNHLY and CDR2 FYNNEI. The V gene end was trimmed by 10 bases and the J gene end by 5 bases; junction bases not matched to a gene: 7.